This T cell receptor beta chain was captured by sequencing in a study of blood T cell repertoires in COVID-19 (dated by TCRdb to 2019 to 2021). For the study in its entirety: Samples from collaborators originated in the United States, Italy and Spain and spanned both the acute and convalescent phases of COVID-19. The prospective study material was composed of cDNA or gDNA derived from T cells, B-cell-depleted T cells, or PBMCs. The dataset comprised deeply sampled blood TCRbeta repertoires from subjects exposed to, actively infected with, or recovered from COVID-19. A freely available public database, intended as a resource for researchers studying the immune response to SARS-CoV-2, is where the repertoires were released. The samples were drawn from the first 160 participants of the ongoing ImmuneRACE study and from some 1,300 subjects provided by 6 global collaborators. Sample metadata almost always included a de-identified subject ID, COVID-19 status, age in years and sex. Where available, HLA class I and class II types were obtained from metadata supplied by the sample provider rather than from assay-based typing. Beyond this particular receptor, the publication reports: Clinical and demographic metadata were provided uncurated, with the amount varying by source and participant.

The immunoSEQ Assay, a bias-controlled multiplex PCR, was used to amplify TCRbeta CDR3 regions from genomic DNA. In the paper's pipeline: Within the assay, amplification of reference gene primers was used to estimate how many nucleated cells each sample contained. To quantify the absolute abundance of each unique TCRbeta CDR3 rearrangement, sequence reads were collapsed and filtered. For each sample, productive Simpson clonality was calculated by taking the square root of Simpson's diversity index across productive rearrangements. The immuneACCESS repertoire file appears here via TCRdb, limited to in-frame rearrangements. These files lack a portion of the clones; in checked studies, under half of the deficit traces to unresolved V genes, and the cause of the others is not known. The V and J calls and the clone size are those of that table, but D and trimming were determined from the DNA. For this sample there are 350,000 to 450,000 clones; roughly nine tenths appear just once. About 1.1% of the sample is in the top ten clones.

Taken from the germline V gene, the CDR1 and CDR2 loops are SGHTA and FQGNSA. V loses 3 bases, J loses 2 bases, and the germline ends lie 11 bases apart. Including the terminal cysteine and phenylalanine, the CDR3 comprises 14 residues. The only DNA kept is the CDR3, 42 bases in frame from the first base. Participants in the prospective study were aged about 18 to 100 years, lived in about two dozen United States geographic areas, and enrolled through a virtual design. Cohort assignment in the prospective study relied on participant-reported clinical history from a screening survey and a study questionnaire. Recovered participants in ImmuneRACE Cohort 3 were defined by two consecutive negative NP/OP PCR tests, clearance by a healthcare professional, or resolution of symptoms. In the prospective study, mobile phlebotomists collected whole blood, serum and a nasopharyngeal or oropharyngeal swab from each participant. Prospective study participants could optionally give additional blood draws and questionnaires over an approximately two-month period. Before DNA extraction, prospective study blood samples were shipped either frozen or at room temperature.

A note on this clone: The clone's antigen remains unknown. No base quality information exists; no much larger clone differs at one position.

The clonotype comes from a man aged 25 to 40 who had recovered from COVID-19. The chain employs TRBV7-2 and TRBJ2-7; the best D guess is TRBD2, with 6 bases matching. Sequencing was done on a sample of PBMCs or T cells enriched from blood (not recorded which). CDR3 region: CASSFFSGAYEQYF. The bases are TGTGCCAGCAGCTTCTTTAGCGGTGCCTACGAGCAGTACTTC.